This T cell receptor (gamma chain) was identified in a study of Vδ1+ human thymocytes. Thymocytes were sorted as CD3+ TCRVdelta1+ TCRVdelta2- after alphabeta T cell depletion. As concerns this clone: The antigen remains undetermined.

Study-wide points: Thymic TRG and TRD repertoires appeared highly polyclonal, with Gaussian CDR3 length distributions. The authors advised highly purified populations and single-cell validation.

RNA was extracted from the cells and then reverse transcribed. Multiplex PCR used pooled V-gene forward primers and a constant-region reverse primer to amplify CDR3s. TCRdb re-processed the multiplex PCR reads via CATT. This table has about 36,000 gamma-chain clones, about 19% appearing once. J was trimmed by 3 bases and V by 2 bases; bases with no gene match: 13. CDR3 length: 16 amino acids. Per germline, CDR1 EGSNGY and CDR2 YDSYNSKV. Sequenced sample: Vdelta1+ gamma-delta thymocytes from the thymus. Subset noted: FACS-sorted CD3+ TCRalphabeta- TCRVdelta1+ TCRVdelta2- thymocytes. The genes are TRGV2 and TRGJ1 or TRGJ2. The TCR originated in a girl under three years old who had congenital heart surgery. DNA for the CDR3: TGTGCCACCTGGGACGCGCGAACACAGATTTATTATAAGAAACTCTTT. It codes for CATWDARTQIYYKKLF.